In this sample, the clone carrying this TCR beta chain turned up a few times. Its matching antigen is unknown. Germline V gives CDR1 LNHDA, CDR2 SQIVND (reference sequence). V shed 3 bases and J shed 7 bases, with 6 bases lying between them. The CDR3 totals 12 residues. This sample was included in a study of early T cells in non-severe SARS-CoV-2 infection. Study conclusions and caveats: VDJdb matching skewed toward anti-spike CD8 responses, missing private and CD4 specificities.

The TCR library protocol attached unique molecular identifiers to the individual cDNA molecules. Via MiXCR, TCRdb re-called the 5' RACE reads, giving one row per CDR3 protein. The sample has 30,000 to 35,000 distinct CDR3 sequences, around 5.6% seen once. This TCR was sampled from an adult who was a healthcare worker with PCR-confirmed SARS-CoV-2 infection or an uninfected control (not recorded which). The chain combines TRBV19 with TRBJ2-2, with no clear D. The source material was whole blood. As DNA, the CDR3 is TGTGCCAGTAGTATCTCGGTCGGGGAGCTGTTTTTT. It codes for CASSISVGELFF.